This T cell receptor beta chain was retrieved from a study of CD8+ T cells in alopecia areata. The sample's treatment: oral pan-JAK inhibitor, 5-10 mg twice daily. A word on this clone: What it binds is unknown.

This CDR3 is built from 11 residues. Germline assignment: CDR1 DFQATT and CDR2 SNEGSKA (reference sequence). The germline V and J ends were trimmed by 6 bases and 10 bases, with 15 bases remaining between them. Reverse transcribed after extraction, RNA yielded cDNA as the sequencing template. The data were produced by immunoSEQ multiplex PCR, yet TCRdb's version contains in-frame clones alone and is incomplete. The repertoire holds 250,000 to 300,000 clones, roughly 60% seen once, with approximately 1.8% in the top ten. Study findings and constraints: Just one nonresponder means the tie between baseline CD8+ expansion and response stays uncertain. An increase in clonality over normal scalp was evident in lesional scalp, especially alopecia totalis/universalis. Tofacitinib significantly decreased scalp clonality and expanded CD8+ clones among top 100.

This chain connects TRBV20-1 to TRBJ1-2; D perhaps matches TRBD1 (5 bases). The clonotype was recovered from a human donor with alopecia areata. The source material was CD4+ T cells sorted from blood, sampled at week 24, from a patient treated with tofacitinib. For the CDR3, the DNA is TGCAGTGCGTCAAGAGGGGAACCCTACACCTTC. Translating gives CSASRGEPYTF.